Below, one T cell receptor beta chain is given with its context. J gave up 4 bases and V 6 bases, and 3 bases lay outside the gene matches. This CDR3 has 13 amino acids. CDR1 is MNHEY and CDR2 is SMNVEV in the germline V gene (reference sequence). This sample was included in a study of control samples from healthy donors and cancer patients. Some clones are missing from TCRdb's copy, which holds only in-frame ones; the method was immunoSEQ multiplex PCR. Among a few hundred thousand clones listed, roughly 90% were seen once. The genes are TRBV27 and TRBJ1-2, with TRBD1 identical over 9 bases. Sequencing used PBMCs. This TCR derives from a man aged 35-49 years with head and neck cancer. CDR3 sequence (DNA): TGTGCCAGCAGGGGACAGGGTGCCTATGGCTACACCTTC. As protein: CASRGQGAYGYTF.